Included here is one TCR beta chain sequence, with context. Clones were sequenced by immunoSEQ multiplex PCR, and TCRdb holds only the in-frame ones, with some missing. Among 2 million to 2.5 million clones, approximately 93% were seen once, and the ten largest hold 0.35% to 0.5%. CDR1 and CDR2 from the germline V gene are SGHTA and FQGNSA. This CDR3 comprises 14 residues. V lost 5 bases, J lost 5 bases, and 7 bases stayed unmatched. The sample belongs to a study of shared clonotypes between healthy human individuals. This clonotype was sampled from a man younger than 35 in good health. Some clones in this sample may be carry-over from other donors' samples. The chain joins TRBV7-2 to TRBJ2-5; TRBD1 aligns across 8 bases. Specimen: naive CD4+ T cells from PBMCs. Specified subset: CD45RA+ positively selected. CDR3 bases: TGTGCCAGCAGCCCGACGAGGACAGGGGAGACCCAGTACTTC. Translation: CASSPTRTGETQYF.